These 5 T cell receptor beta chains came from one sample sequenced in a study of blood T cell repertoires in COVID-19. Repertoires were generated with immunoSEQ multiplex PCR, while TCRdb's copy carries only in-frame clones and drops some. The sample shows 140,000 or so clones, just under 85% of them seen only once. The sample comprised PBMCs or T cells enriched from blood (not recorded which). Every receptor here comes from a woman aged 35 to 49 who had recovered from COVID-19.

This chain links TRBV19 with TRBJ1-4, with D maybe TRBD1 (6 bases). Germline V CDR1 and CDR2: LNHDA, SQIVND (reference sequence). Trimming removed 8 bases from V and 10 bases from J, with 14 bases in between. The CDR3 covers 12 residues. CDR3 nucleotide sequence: TGTGCCAGTGGAGGGGGAGGGCGAAAACTGTTTTTT. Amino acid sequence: CASGGGGRKLFF.

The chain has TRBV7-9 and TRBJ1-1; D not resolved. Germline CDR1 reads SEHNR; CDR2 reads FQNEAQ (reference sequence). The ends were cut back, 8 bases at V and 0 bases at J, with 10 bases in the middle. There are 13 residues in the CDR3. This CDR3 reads CASDPEVNTEAFF. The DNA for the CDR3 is TGTGCCAGCGACCCTGAGGTGAACACTGAAGCTTTCTTT.

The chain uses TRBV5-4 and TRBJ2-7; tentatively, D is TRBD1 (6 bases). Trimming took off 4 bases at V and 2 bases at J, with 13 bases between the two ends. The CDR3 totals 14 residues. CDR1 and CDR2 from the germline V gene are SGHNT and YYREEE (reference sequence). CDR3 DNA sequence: TGTGCCAGCAGCCCCGGGACATCACCCTACGAGCAGTACTTC. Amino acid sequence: CASSPGTSPYEQYF.

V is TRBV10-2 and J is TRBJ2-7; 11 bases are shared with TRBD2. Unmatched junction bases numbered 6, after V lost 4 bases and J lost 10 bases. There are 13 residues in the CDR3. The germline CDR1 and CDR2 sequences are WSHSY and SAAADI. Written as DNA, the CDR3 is TGCGCCAGCAGTGGTGTACTAGCGGGGGCCCAGTACTTC. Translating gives CASSGVLAGAQYF.

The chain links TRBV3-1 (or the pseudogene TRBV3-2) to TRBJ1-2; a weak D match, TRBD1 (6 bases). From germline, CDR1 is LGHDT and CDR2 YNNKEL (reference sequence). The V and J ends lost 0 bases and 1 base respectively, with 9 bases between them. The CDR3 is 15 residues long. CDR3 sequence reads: CASSQDPQGNYGYTF. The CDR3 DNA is TGTGCCAGCAGCCAAGATCCACAGGGTAACTATGGCTACACCTTC.